The T cell receptor (beta chain) under discussion was sequenced for a study of T-cell memory formation after mild COVID-19. TCRdb analysed the 5' RACE reads with MiXCR anew, one entry per CDR3 protein. The sample includes about 560,000 distinct CDR3 sequences, roughly 18% of them seen just once. This clonotype has a handful of counts. The clonotype comes from an adult woman who had mild COVID-19 (a few samples of this study predate the infection). Cell type and time point are not known. Material for sequencing was PBMCs or a T cell subset sorted from them (not recorded which).

The CDR3 loop reads CASSFTGLADSYEQYF. DNA of the CDR3: TGTGCCAGCAGCTTTACGGGACTAGCGGATTCCTACGAGCAGTACTTC. The rearrangement uses TRBV7-3 and TRBJ2-7, with TRBD2 identical over 11 bases. Germline CDR1 and CDR2: SGHTA and FQGTGA. The V segment lost 3 bases and the J segment 1 base; nucleotides outside the gene matches: 5. The CDR3 contains 16 residues. The entire variable domain, with the rest obtained from reference TRBV7-3 and TRBJ2-7, is as follows: GAGVSQTPSNKVTEKGKYVELRCDPISGHTALYWYRQSLGQGPEFLIYFQGTGAADDSGLPNDRFFAVRPEGSVSTLKIQRTERGDSAVYLCASSFTGLADSYEQYFGPGTRLTVT.